One and the same sample provided the 23 T cell receptor beta chains below, sequenced in a study of blood T cells in healthy people across ages. A sample-barcoded 5' primer and a J-beta primer mix were used in a second PCR of roughly 7 to 11 cycles. TCRdb reprocessed the 5' RACE reads with MiXCR, giving one entry per CDR3 protein. The sample has fewer than 700,000 distinct CDR3 sequences, 40% to 50% seen once; the top ten hold roughly 30%. The sequenced sample consisted of blood. These TCRs come from a man at least 80 years old in good health.

This clonotype was seen a handful of times. The genes are TRBV12-5 and TRBJ2-3; tentatively, D is TRBD2 (5 bases). The germline V gene has CDR1 LGHNT and CDR2 FRNRAP. The CDR3 is made up of 13 amino acids. V lost 7 bases, J lost 5 bases, and 13 bases lay in between. Here the CDR3 reads CASALTEVDTQYF. CDR3 DNA sequence: TGTGCTAGTGCCCTTACGGAGGTAGATACGCAGTATTTT.

The chain joins TRBV6-2 or TRBV6-3 to TRBJ2-1, with TRBD1 as a possible D gene (5 bases). Trimming stripped 2 bases from V and 7 bases from J, with 21 bases between. Germline lookup yields CDR1 MNHEY and CDR2 SVGEGT. The CDR3 sequence is 17 residues long. The CDR3 here is CASSYLTLNGARNEQFF. CDR3 bases: TGTGCCAGCAGTTACCTCACCTTGAATGGGGCGCGAAATGAGCAGTTCTTC.

The rearrangement uses TRBV18 and TRBJ1-6, with TRBD1 identical over 10 bases. The trim removed 2 bases at V and 6 bases at J, leaving 7 bases unmatched. The CDR3 covers 17 residues. CDR1 is KGHSH and CDR2 is LQKENI in the germline V gene. The CDR3 DNA is TGTGCCAGCTCACCAGCCGACAGGGGGCGCTTTAATTCACCCCTCCACTTT. Its translation: CASSPADRGRFNSPLHF.

This clonotype was picked up a small number of times. The chain employs TRBV7-2 and TRBJ2-1, with no clear D. The ends were cut back, 7 bases at V and 2 bases at J, with 15 bases in the middle. The CDR3 is 15 amino acids. CDR1 and CDR2 from the germline V gene are SGHTA and FQGNSA. CDR3 DNA: TGTGCCAGCACCCACCAGGCGGACGCCTACAATGAGCAGTTCTTC. This encodes CASTHQADAYNEQFF.

The rearrangement uses TRBV6-1 and TRBJ1-1, with unresolved D. Deletions cut 3 bases from V and 0 bases from J, with 8 bases between. CDR1 and CDR2 (germline): MNHNS, SASEGT. This CDR3 region has 14 residues. DNA of the CDR3: TGTGCCAGCAGTGACGGGGTGTTGAACACTGAAGCTTTCTTT. It encodes CASSDGVLNTEAFF.

In this sample, this clonotype turned up a few times. The CDR3 DNA sequence: TGCGCCAGCAGCCAAGTCGGGGGGCGCAGGTCCTACAATGAGCAGTTCTTC. Translation: CASSQVGGRRSYNEQFF. The genes are TRBV4-3 and TRBJ2-1; the D gene is possibly TRBD2 (7 bases). Trimming took off 1 base at V and 1 base at J, with 14 bases between the two ends. The CDR3 is 17 residues long. The V gene's germline CDR1 is LGHNA and CDR2 YSLEER.

This clonotype turned up a few times. The rearrangement joins TRBV6-2 or TRBV6-3 to TRBJ2-4; no clear D. Germline V gene lookup returns CDR1 MNHEY and CDR2 SVGEGT. The CDR3 is 14 amino acids. Trimming left V 0 bases short and J 7 bases short, with 10 bases between. In nucleotides, the CDR3 is TGTGCCAGCAGTTACTCAGATGCCCCGAACATTCAGTACTTC. Protein: CASSYSDAPNIQYF.

This clonotype was counted ten times or more. The chain joins TRBV29-1 to TRBJ2-5, with TRBD1 as a possible D gene (6 bases). The germline V gene encodes CDR1 SQVTM and CDR2 ANQGSEA. V was clipped by 3 bases and J by 3 bases, with 8 bases between them. The CDR3 spans 12 residues. Here the CDR3 DNA reads TGCAGCGTTGACAGGGGCGAAGAGACCCAGTACTTC. Its protein product is CSVDRGEETQYF.

This clonotype was detected only a few times. This chain connects TRBV5-1 to TRBJ1-4, with 7 nucleotides matching TRBD1. CDR1 and CDR2 from the germline V gene are SGHRS and YFSETQ. This CDR3 contains 14 residues. V shed 4 bases and J 7 bases; nucleotides not matched to a gene: 7. CDR3 DNA: TGCGCCAGCAGCGTGGGACAGCCGAGTGAAAAACTGTTTTTT. It yields the protein CASSVGQPSEKLFF.

The rearrangement links TRBV6-1 to TRBJ2-7, with D unresolved. CDR1 and CDR2 (germline): MNHNS, SASEGT. The CDR3 spans 12 residues. Trimming took 2 bases from V and 5 from J, leaving 7 bases between them. CDR3 DNA sequence: TGTGCCAGCAGTGAAAGATTTAACGAGCAGTACTTC. It specifies CASSERFNEQYF.

This chain links TRBV28 with TRBJ2-1; maybe TRBD2 (6 bases). The CDR3 contains 16 residues. The V end was cut by 7 bases, the J end by 2 bases, with 18 bases between. Germline CDR1 and CDR2: MDHEN and SYDVKM. The CDR3 region is CASTYDTGGTYNEQFF. In nucleotides, the CDR3 is TGTGCCAGCACCTACGATACTGGGGGGACCTACAATGAGCAGTTCTTC.

The chain carries TRBV5-1 and TRBJ2-6; 12 nucleotides line up with TRBD1. This CDR3 comprises 19 residues. V lost 4 bases to trimming and J lost 3 bases; unmatched junction nucleotides: 11. Germline V gives CDR1 SGHRS, CDR2 YFSETQ. CDR3 nucleotides: TGCGCCAGCAGCCCGTACCGGGACAGGGGGCCTAGTGGGGCCAACGTCCTGACTTTC. Translating gives CASSPYRDRGPSGANVLTF.

In its sample, this clonotype was seen many times. The chain uses TRBV4-2 and TRBJ2-7; D gene ambiguous. The CDR3 has 14 residues. V was cut by 1 base and J by 3 bases, with 10 bases left in between. Germline V CDR1 and CDR2: LGHNA, YNFKEQ. The CDR3 sequence: CASSQAAENYEQYF. The CDR3 bases are TGTGCCAGCAGCCAAGCCGCTGAGAACTACGAGCAGTACTTC.

A note on this clonotype: A read error may explain this, as a much larger clone is one base away. The chain is built from TRBV29-1 and TRBJ2-1; 10 bases fit TRBD1. CDR3 length equals 13 residues. Germline V gene lookup returns CDR1 SQVTM and CDR2 ANQGSEA. After removal of 7 bases from V and 4 bases from J, the junction contained 4 bases not matched to a gene. The CDR3, as DNA: TGCAGCGACAGGACAGGGGGTTACAATGAGCAGTTCTTC. Translation: CSDRTGGYNEQFF.

This clonotype was seen many times. This chain links TRBV10-3 with TRBJ2-3, with 11 bases identical to TRBD2. V was clipped by 3 bases and J by 6 bases; unmatched bases: 14. The CDR3 covers 18 residues. CDR1 is ENHRY, CDR2 SYGVKD, per germline. The CDR3 nucleotides read TGTGCCATCAGTGACTACGGGACTAGCGGAGGTTCACACGATACGCAGTATTTT. The encoded protein is CAISDYGTSGGSHDTQYF.

The V call is TRBV4-2, the J call TRBJ2-1; D gene uncertain. Trimming left V 0 bases short and J 10 bases short, with 16 bases between. The CDR3 spans 15 residues. Germline V gene data show CDR1 as LGHNA and CDR2 as YNFKEQ. In DNA, the CDR3 is TGTGCCAGCAGCCAAGAGTCAGGCTCCATCTACGAGCAGTTCTTC. Translation: CASSQESGSIYEQFF.

Worth noting for this clonotype: A much larger clonotype is one base distant, so this may be a read error. The V and J genes are TRBV7-9 and TRBJ2-1; 9 bases are shared with TRBD1. This CDR3 is built from 15 residues. The V gene end was trimmed by 4 bases and the J gene end by 4 bases; junction bases not matched to a gene: 5. The germline gives CDR1 SEHNR, CDR2 FQNEAQ (reference sequence). The CDR3 is CASSSRDRDYNEQFF. The CDR3 DNA follows: TGTGCCAGCAGCTCCCGGGACAGGGATTACAATGAGCAGTTCTTC. Full variable domain (remainder filled in from reference TRBV7-9 and TRBJ2-1): DTGVSQNPRHKITKRGQNVTFRCDPISEHNRLYWYRQTLGQGPEFLTYFQNEAQLEKSRLLSDRFSAERPKGSFSTLEIQRTEQGDSAMYLCASSSRDRDYNEQFFGPGTRLTVL.

In regard to this clonotype: An end of the junction differs from the germline gene, which may be a read error. The chain combines TRBV7-2 with TRBJ2-7, with D unresolved. This CDR3 has 14 amino acids. Germline V lookup: CDR1 SGHTA, CDR2 FQGNSA. In nucleotides, the CDR3 is TGTGCCCGCAGTTCCCCTAGGGCAGCCTACGAGCAGTACTTC. It yields the protein CARSSPRAAYEQYF.

The chain links TRBV20-1 to TRBJ2-4; tentative D call: TRBD2 (6 bases). Between the trimmed V and J ends, which lost 6 bases and 3 bases, there was a span of 18 bases. Germline V gene sequence: CDR1 DFQATT, CDR2 SNEGSKA (reference sequence). The CDR3 length is 15 residues. This chain's CDR3 is CSAEESAGLKNIQYF. The CDR3 DNA is TGCAGTGCCGAAGAGTCAGCGGGCCTCAAAAACATTCAGTACTTC.

This clonotype appeared many times. The chain's CDR3 is CASSSATGGGETQYF. The CDR3 nucleotides read TGTGCCAGCAGCTCAGCGACAGGGGGTGGTGAGACCCAGTACTTC. The rearrangement uses TRBV7-3 and TRBJ2-5, with 9 bases identical to TRBD1. The germline V gene has CDR1 SGHTA and CDR2 FQGTGA. CDR3 size: 15 residues. Trimming cost V 4 bases and J 5 bases; bases outside gene matches: 8.

The genes are TRBV30 and TRBJ2-7; D ambiguous. Germline V gives CDR1 GTSNPN, CDR2 SVGIG (reference sequence). Between the trimmed V and J ends, which lost 0 bases and 4 bases, there was a span of 16 bases. The CDR3 spans 15 residues. DNA of the CDR3: TGTGCCTGGAGTGTACTATTGGATCATAATTACGAGCAGTACTTC. This gives the protein CAWSVLLDHNYEQYF.

Notes on this clonotype: An end of the junction does not agree with germline; a read error may underlie this. The gene calls are TRBV7-9 and TRBJ2-5; TRBD1 agrees at 7 bases. The DNA matches TRBJ2-7 better at its end, which makes the J call doubtful. Per germline, CDR1 SEHNR and CDR2 FQNEAQ (reference sequence). The CDR3 has 15 amino acids. The CDR3 bases are TGTACCAGCAGCTTACTAGAGGGGGCATACTACGAGCAGTACTTC. It yields the protein CTSSLLEGAYYEQYF.

Details on this clonotype: A read error may explain this, as a much larger clone is one base away. The chain couples TRBV11-2 to TRBJ1-2; D might be TRBD1 (5 bases). CDR1 is SGHAT and CDR2 is FQNNGV in the germline V gene. The CDR3 sequence is 13 residues long. The CDR3 coding sequence is TGTGCCGGCAGCTTCGACAGAGACTATGGCTACACCTTC. Its protein product is CAGSFDRDYGYTF.